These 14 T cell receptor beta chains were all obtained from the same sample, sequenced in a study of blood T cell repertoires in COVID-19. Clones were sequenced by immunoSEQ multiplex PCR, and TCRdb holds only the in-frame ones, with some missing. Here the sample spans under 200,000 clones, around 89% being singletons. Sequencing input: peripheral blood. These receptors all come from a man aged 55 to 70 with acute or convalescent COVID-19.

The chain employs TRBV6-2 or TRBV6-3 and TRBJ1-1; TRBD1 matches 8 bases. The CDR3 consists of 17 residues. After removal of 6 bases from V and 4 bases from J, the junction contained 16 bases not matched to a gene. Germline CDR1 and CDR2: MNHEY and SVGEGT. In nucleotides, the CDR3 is TGTGCCAGCAGCTCTCAGGGGGCGCAGAAGGGTGGCACTGAAGCTTTCTTT. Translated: CASSSQGAQKGGTEAFF.

The CDR3 is CASSLEGTGATEAFF. In DNA form, the CDR3 reads TGTGCCAGCAGCTTGGAAGGGACAGGGGCGACTGAAGCTTTCTTT. The chain couples TRBV5-4 to TRBJ1-1, with TRBD1 matching over 10 bases. J lost 5 bases, V lost 0 bases, and 4 bases had no gene match. This CDR3 is 15 amino acids long. Germline V gives CDR1 SGHNT, CDR2 YYREEE (reference sequence).

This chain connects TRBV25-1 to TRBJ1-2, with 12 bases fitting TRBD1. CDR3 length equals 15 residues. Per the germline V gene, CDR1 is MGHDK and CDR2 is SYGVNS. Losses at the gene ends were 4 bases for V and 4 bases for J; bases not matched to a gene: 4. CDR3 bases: TGTGCCAGCAGTGTCCCGGGACAGGGGGCCTATGGCTACACCTTC. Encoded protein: CASSVPGQGAYGYTF.

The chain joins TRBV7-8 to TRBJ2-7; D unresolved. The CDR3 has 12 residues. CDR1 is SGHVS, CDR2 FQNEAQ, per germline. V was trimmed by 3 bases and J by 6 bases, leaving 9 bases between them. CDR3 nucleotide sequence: TGTGCCAGCAGCTTGCCTGGCTTCGAGCAGTACGTC. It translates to CASSLPGFEQYV.

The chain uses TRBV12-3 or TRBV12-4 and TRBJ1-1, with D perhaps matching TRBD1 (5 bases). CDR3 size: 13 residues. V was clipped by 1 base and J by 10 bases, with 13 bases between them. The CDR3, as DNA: TGTGCCAGCAGTTTAGGCAGGGCGGTGGGAGCTTTCTTT. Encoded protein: CASSLGRAVGAFF.

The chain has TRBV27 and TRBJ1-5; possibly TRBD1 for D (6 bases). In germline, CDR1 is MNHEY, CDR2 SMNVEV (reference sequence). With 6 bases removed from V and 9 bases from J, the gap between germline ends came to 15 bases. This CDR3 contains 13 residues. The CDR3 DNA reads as TGTGCCAGCAGCCTAGGGGGTTGGGGGCCCCAGCATTTT. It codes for CASSLGGWGPQHF.

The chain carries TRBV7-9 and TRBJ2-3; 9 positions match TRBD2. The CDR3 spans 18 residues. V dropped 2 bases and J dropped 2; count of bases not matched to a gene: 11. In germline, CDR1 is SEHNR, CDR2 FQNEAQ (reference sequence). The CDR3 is CASSLRGVAGALTDTQYF. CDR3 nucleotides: TGTGCCAGCAGCTTAAGGGGAGTAGCGGGAGCTCTCACAGATACGCAGTATTTT.

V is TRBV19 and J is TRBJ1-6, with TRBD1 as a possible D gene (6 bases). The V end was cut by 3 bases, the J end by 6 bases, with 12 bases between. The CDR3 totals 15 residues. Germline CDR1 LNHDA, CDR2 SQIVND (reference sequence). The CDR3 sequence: CASSILGHINSPLHF. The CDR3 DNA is TGTGCCAGTAGTATTTTGGGACATATTAATTCACCCCTCCACTTT.

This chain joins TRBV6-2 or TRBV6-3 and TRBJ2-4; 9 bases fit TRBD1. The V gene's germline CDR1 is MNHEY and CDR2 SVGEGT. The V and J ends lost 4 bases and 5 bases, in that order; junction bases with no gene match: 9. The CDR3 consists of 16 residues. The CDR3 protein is CASSWGTGPGENIQYF. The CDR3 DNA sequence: TGTGCCAGCAGTTGGGGGACAGGGCCTGGGGAAAACATTCAGTACTTC.

The CDR3 loop is CASSDDRGVNSPLHF. CDR3 sequence (DNA): TGTGCCAGCAGCGATGACAGGGGTGTAAATTCACCCCTCCACTTT. The chain couples TRBV9 to TRBJ1-6; 8 nucleotides agree with TRBD1. This CDR3 has 15 residues. From germline, CDR1 is SGDLS and CDR2 YYNGEE. The trim removed 3 bases at V and 7 bases at J, leaving 6 bases unmatched.

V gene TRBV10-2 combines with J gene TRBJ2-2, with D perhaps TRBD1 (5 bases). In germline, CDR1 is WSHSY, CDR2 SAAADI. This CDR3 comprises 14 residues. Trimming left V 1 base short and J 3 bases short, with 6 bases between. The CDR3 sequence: CASSELGDTGELFF. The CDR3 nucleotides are TGCGCCAGCAGTGAGTTAGGGGACACCGGGGAGCTGTTTTTT.

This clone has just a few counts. In DNA, the CDR3 is TGTGCCAGCTCACCACCGGGACAGGGGATGCGCTACGAGCAGTACTTC. Protein: CASSPPGQGMRYEQYF. The rearrangement links TRBV18 to TRBJ2-7; 10 bases line up with TRBD1. The CDR3 consists of 16 residues. Germline V gene sequence: CDR1 KGHSH, CDR2 LQKENI. V gave up 0 bases and J gave up 3 bases; unmatched junction bases: 5. The full variable domain, completed using reference TRBV18 and TRBJ2-7, is NAGVMQNPRHLVRRRGQEARLRCSPMKGHSHVYWYRQLPEEGLKFMVYLQKENIIDESGMPKERFSAEFPKEGPSILRIQQVVRGDSAAYFCASSPPGQGMRYEQYFGPGTRLTVT.

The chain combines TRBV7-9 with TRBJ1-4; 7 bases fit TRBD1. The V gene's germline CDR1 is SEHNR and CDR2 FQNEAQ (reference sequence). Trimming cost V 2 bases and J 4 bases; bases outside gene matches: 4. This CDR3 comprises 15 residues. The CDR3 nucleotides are TGTGCCAGCAGCTTATTGACAGGGCTTAATGAAAAACTGTTTTTT. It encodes CASSLLTGLNEKLFF.

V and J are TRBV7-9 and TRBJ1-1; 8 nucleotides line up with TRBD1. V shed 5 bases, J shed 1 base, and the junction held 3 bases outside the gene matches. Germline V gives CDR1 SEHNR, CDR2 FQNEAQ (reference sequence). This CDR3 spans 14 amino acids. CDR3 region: CASSAQGGNTEAFF. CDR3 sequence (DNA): TGTGCCAGCAGCGCACAGGGGGGGAACACTGAAGCTTTCTTT.